Below are 15 T cell receptor beta chains sequenced from a single sample in a study of T cell clonality in common variable immunodeficiency. Assay used: immunoSEQ multiplex PCR; TCRdb lists only in-frame clones, some missing. The sample counts fewer than 55,000 clones, none seen once; the ten largest own 2% to 2.5%. Material for sequencing was peripheral blood mononuclear cells. These receptors were collected from a person aged 18 to 70 in good health.

Ten or more counts support this clone. The read comes to an end 3 residues before the CDR3 does, leaving the germline J gene to fill in the end. This chain joins TRBV19 and TRBJ1-4; D uncertain. This CDR3 has 14 amino acids. Germline V gene sequence: CDR1 LNHDA, CDR2 SQIVND (reference sequence). The V and J ends lost 11 bases and 1 base respectively, with 14 bases between them. CDR3 region: CASTRGGTNEKLFF. The sequenced part of the CDR3 DNA is TGTGCCTCGACACGGGGTGGAACTAATGAAAAA.

Comment on this clone: The CDR3 end falls 3 residues outside the read, so it is completed with the germline J gene. The chain couples TRBV20-1 to TRBJ1-5, with 7 bases matching TRBD1. V shed 5 bases, J shed 2 bases, and the junction held 12 bases outside the gene matches. The CDR3 spans 16 residues. Germline CDR1 and CDR2: DFQATT and SNEGSKA (reference sequence). The CDR3 reads CSAARRGQSGNQPQHF. The DNA read from the CDR3 is TGCAGTGCTGCCCGTCGGGGACAGAGTGGCAATCAGCCC.

In this sample, this clone turned up a few times. The observed sequence ends 3 residues before the CDR3 terminus, with the missing tail filled in from the germline J gene. The V and J genes are TRBV7-2 and TRBJ2-2; 8 bases are a match to TRBD2. CDR1 SGHTA and CDR2 FQGNSA come from the germline V gene. With 5 bases clipped from V and 7 bases from J, the junction kept 6 bases outside the gene matches. The CDR3 sequence is 14 residues long. The CDR3 spells CASSPGTSGGELFF. The CDR3 bases that were read are TGTGCCAGCAGCCCCGGGACTAGTGGCGGGGAG.

In this sample, this clone turned up a few times. The read finishes 3 residues shy of the CDR3 end, and the germline J gene is used to complete it. The V gene is TRBV19, the J gene TRBJ1-1; 10 bases align to TRBD1. Germline V lookup: CDR1 LNHDA, CDR2 SQIVND (reference sequence). Losses at the gene ends were 5 bases for V and 4 bases for J; bases not matched to a gene: 4. There are 14 residues in the CDR3. This CDR3 is CASSADRGLTEAFF. Partial CDR3 DNA: TGTGCCAGTAGTGCCGACAGGGGGCTCACTGAA.

Many counts were recorded for this clone. The CDR3 extends 3 residues past the end of the read, so its final part is completed from the germline J gene. V usage is TRBV14 and J usage is TRBJ2-7, with a weak D call TRBD2 (6 bases). The germline V gene encodes CDR1 SGHDN and CDR2 FVKESK. The CDR3 spans 14 residues. The V end was cut by 0 bases, the J end by 3 bases, with 9 bases between. The CDR3 here is CASSQDGGYYEQYF. Incomplete CDR3 DNA: TGTGCCAGCAGCCAAGACGGGGGATACTACGAG. Looking up the rest from reference TRBV14 and TRBJ2-7 gives the full variable domain: EAGVTQFPSHSVIEKGQTVTLRCDPISGHDNLYWYRRVMGKEIKFLLHFVKESKQDESGMPNNRFLAERTGGTYSTLKVQPAELEDSGVYFCASSQDGGYYEQYFGPGTRLTVT.

This clone was counted only a few times. The CDR3 goes on 3 residues after the read ends, and that part is filled in from the germline J gene. The chain carries TRBV7-6 and TRBJ2-5; no definite D call. The V end was cut by 0 bases, the J end by 7 bases, with 9 bases between. This CDR3 spans 13 amino acids. Germline lookup yields CDR1 SGHVS and CDR2 FNYEAQ. The CDR3 bases that were read are TGTGCCAGCAGCTTAGCGGCGGTGGGGACC. Its translation: CASSLAAVGT. In full, the CDR3 reads CASSLAAVGTQYF. The entire variable domain, with the rest obtained from reference TRBV7-6 and TRBJ2-5, is as follows: GAGVSQSPRYKVTKRGQDVALRCDPISGHVSLYWYRQALGQGPEFLTYFNYEAQQDKSGLPNDRFSAERPEGSISTLTIQRTEQRDSAMYRCASSLAAVGTQYFGPGTRLLVL.

This clone showed up many times. The CDR3 end falls 3 residues outside the read, so it is completed with the germline J gene. The V gene is TRBV29-1, the J gene TRBJ2-3; 12 bases are a match to TRBD2. The CDR3 runs 14 residues. Germline CDR1 is SQVTM and CDR2 is ANQGSEA. The CDR3 bases that were read are TGCAGCGTCGTAACTAGCGGGGGGACTACGGCG. This translates into CSVVTSGGTTA. The entire CDR3 reads CSVVTSGGTTAQYF.

This clone was seen ten or more times. This CDR3 is also generated by other DNA sequences in the sample. Partial CDR3 DNA: TGCAGTGCTAGGTTAGCGGGAAAAGAGACC. As protein: CSARLAGKET. The CDR3, in full, reads CSARLAGKETQYF. The chain joins TRBV20-1 to TRBJ2-5; TRBD2 aligns across 8 bases. The read stops 3 residues short of the end of the CDR3; the missing end is completed from the germline J gene. V was clipped by 3 bases and J by 3 bases; unmatched bases: 3. CDR1 and CDR2 from the germline V gene are DFQATT and SNEGSKA (reference sequence). The CDR3 runs to 13 residues.

The sample holds many counts of this clone. The read gets to within 3 residues of the CDR3 end, and the germline J gene fills in the rest. This chain uses TRBV19 with TRBJ2-6, with D hard to call. In germline, CDR1 is LNHDA, CDR2 SQIVND (reference sequence). This CDR3 is 13 amino acids long. The covered CDR3 bases are TGTGCCAGTCACTTCGGGTCTCTAGGAGTC. Amino acid sequence: CASHFGSLGV. The whole CDR3 reads CASHFGSLGVLTF. Together with reference TRBV19 and TRBJ2-6, the CDR3 gives the full variable domain: DGGITQSPKYLFRKEGQNVTLSCEQNLNHDAMYWYRQDPGQGLRLIYYSQIVNDFQKGDIAEGYSVSREKKESFPLTVTSAQKNPTAFYLCASHFGSLGVLTFGAGSRLTVL.

This clone occurred many times. The read stops 3 residues short of the end of the CDR3; the missing end is completed from the germline J gene. V and J are TRBV7-2 and TRBJ1-1; D might be TRBD1 (6 bases). The CDR3 is made up of 16 amino acids. Germline CDR1 reads SGHTA; CDR2 reads FQGNSA. Trimming removed 0 bases from V and 1 base from J, with 12 bases in between. The DNA read from the CDR3 is TGTGCCAGCAGCTTAGCGGTGACAGGACGGAACACTGAA. Translated, it gives CASSLAVTGRNTE. The entire CDR3 sequence reads CASSLAVTGRNTEAFF.

As to this clone: Sequencing ends 3 residues short of the CDR3 end; the germline J gene provides the rest. J is TRBJ1-6 and V is TRBV5-1, with 9 nucleotides matching TRBD1. V shed 4 bases, J shed 3 bases, and the junction held 5 bases outside the gene matches. This CDR3 has 16 amino acids. Per germline, CDR1 SGHRS and CDR2 YFSETQ. This CDR3 is CASSRTGVVYNSPLHF. The part of the CDR3 DNA that was read is TGCGCCAGCAGCAGGACAGGGGTAGTCTATAATTCACCC.

This clone occurred many times. The sequenced fragment ends 3 residues before the CDR3 boundary, so the rest is inferred from the germline J gene. The chain carries TRBV5-1 and TRBJ1-4, with D possibly being TRBD1 (5 bases). Germline-derived CDR1 and CDR2 are SGHRS and YFSETQ. V lost 9 bases, J lost 2 bases, and 14 bases lay in between. CDR3 length: 14 residues. CDR3 bases read: TGCGCCACAAGGAATGGGGCGACTAATGAAAAA. It yields the protein CATRNGATNEK. The CDR3 in full is CATRNGATNEKLFF.

This clone was detected ten times or more. The observed sequence ends 3 residues before the CDR3 terminus, with the missing tail filled in from the germline J gene. The chain recombines TRBV13 with TRBJ2-7, with TRBD2 matching 7 bases. From germline, CDR1 is PRHDT and CDR2 FYEKMQ (reference sequence). The CDR3 has 14 amino acids. V lost 5 bases, J lost 2 bases, and 6 bases stayed unmatched. Partial CDR3 DNA: TGTGCCAGCAGCCGCGAGCGGGGCGCCTACGAG. It specifies CASSRERGAYE. The CDR3 as a whole reads CASSRERGAYEQYF. The entire variable domain, with the rest obtained from reference TRBV13 and TRBJ2-7, is as follows: AAGVIQSPRHLIKEKRETATLKCYPIPRHDTVYWYQQGPGQDPQFLISFYEKMQSDKGSIPDRFSAQQFSDYHSELNMSSLELGDSALYFCASSRERGAYEQYFGPGTRLTVT.

This clone appeared many times. Read sequence stops 3 residues before the CDR3 end, and the germline J gene provides the missing end. The chain carries TRBV28 and TRBJ2-3; no clear D. The CDR3 spans 11 residues. Germline V CDR1 and CDR2: MDHEN, SYDVKM. V was cut by 5 bases and J by 5 bases, with 5 bases left in between. The sequenced part of the CDR3 DNA is TGTGCCAGCAGTCCCCGAGATACG. Translating gives CASSPRDT. The entire CDR3 is CASSPRDTQYF.

This clone was recorded many times. CDR3 bases read: TGTGCCAGCAGCCGGCAGGGGTTGGACTATGGC. This sequence encodes CASSRQGLDYG. The complete CDR3 protein is CASSRQGLDYGYTF. The rearrangement links TRBV14 to TRBJ1-2, with D tentatively TRBD1 (6 bases). Sequencing ends 3 residues short of the CDR3 end; the germline J gene provides the rest. V was trimmed by 4 bases and J by 3 bases, leaving 12 bases between them. The CDR3 is made up of 14 amino acids. Germline loops: CDR1 SGHDN, CDR2 FVKESK.